This paragraph reports one T cell receptor beta chain. This clonotype was observed at least ten times. The clone's antigen remains unknown. No much larger clonotype is one base removed from it; base qualities were not supplied. Healthy controls were blood bank volunteers in Maryland, USA. Libraries from unsorted PBMCs were made from 2 million PBMCs kept in RNAlater at -80 degrees C until RNA extraction. Peripheral blood was subjected to Ficoll-Hypaque density gradient centrifugation to isolate PBMCs, which were then cryopreserved in liquid nitrogen. The CDR3 measures 14 amino acids from cysteine to phenylalanine. Here the CDR3 DNA is all that survives: 42 bases in frame from base 1. V and J lose 3 bases and 7 bases, and a span of 12 bases separates them. The sample originates from a study of neurological immune-mediated disorders (dated by TCRdb to the late 2010s). Context from the whole study: The study compared peripheral blood TCR-beta repertoires of HTLV-I-associated myelopathy (HAM/TSP) patients, multiple sclerosis patients and healthy controls using UMI-based sequencing. The approximately 96 TCR-beta libraries covered PBMC samples along with longitudinal samples, technical triplicates, and paired sorted CD4+ and CD8+ T-cell subsets. The cohort was made up of some 70 subjects, consisting of some 14 HAM/TSP patients, around 35 multiple sclerosis patients and about 20 healthy controls. What the authors observed across the whole study: TCR clonal expansion was highest in HAM/TSP patients and lowest in MS patients, with MS patients falling below even healthy controls. No identical CDR3 amino acid sequences were shared among expanded clones across subjects, suggesting private TCR-beta repertoires in all groups.

cDNA synthesis used template-switch 5'RACE with a primer carrying a 10-nucleotide random unique molecular identifier tagging each TCR transcript. Every sequencing run covered 15-18 subjects and yielded more than 200 million TCR-beta sequences. The RNeasy kit was used for extraction of total RNA. The KAPA Real-time Library Amplification kit was used to amplify TCR-beta VDJ regions with primers targeting the TCR constant region and the 5'RACE anchor. A first PCR added sample indexes and Illumina adaptors, and a second PCR then raised library yield. After Ampure bead purification, the roughly 650 bp TCR product was size-selected on a 2% E-gel SizeSelection system. Library quality was checked on a Bioanalyzer, concentration was measured with Qubit, and libraries were quantified with the Kapa Library Quantification kit before pooling. An Illumina HiSeq 2500 sequenced the libraries paired-end 2 x 150 bp. To increase sequence diversity, roughly 23-30% phiX was spiked into each library pool. Processing in the source paper ran as follows. Quality-filtered reads were processed with the UMI-based MiGEC pipeline, which removed over 75% of raw TCR sequences during error correction. IMGT germline references were used for aligning VDJ genes, and each clonotype was defined as a unique CDR3 amino acid sequence together with its V-J genes. Clonal expansion, Shannon diversity and CDR3 relatedness (CalcPairwiseDistances, ClusterSamples) were evaluated with VDJtools, and phylogenetic trees were built with CLCbio workbench. Clones with at least 8 unique UMIs were defined as expanded, with this threshold being based on coefficient-of-variation modelling across technical triplicates. TCRdb trimmed the raw reads at Q25, called clones with MiXCR and kept productive beta chains. Under each unique CDR3 protein, matching rows form one entry showing the most common genes and DNA. TCRdb, rather than the study authors, made the V and J calls. Within this sample are over 65,000 distinct CDR3 sequences, with around 9.9% of them counted one time only. The ten largest clones add up to 1.7% of the sample.

The rearranged segments are TRBV12-3 or TRBV12-4 and TRBJ1-4; a tentative D match to TRBD1 spans 6 bases. The sample comprised PBMCs. The clonotype comes from a man between 45 and 60 years old in good health. CDR3 protein: CASSLRGAGEKLFF. Here is the DNA: TGTGCCAGCAGTTTGCGGGGGGCCGGTGAAAAACTGTTTTTT.